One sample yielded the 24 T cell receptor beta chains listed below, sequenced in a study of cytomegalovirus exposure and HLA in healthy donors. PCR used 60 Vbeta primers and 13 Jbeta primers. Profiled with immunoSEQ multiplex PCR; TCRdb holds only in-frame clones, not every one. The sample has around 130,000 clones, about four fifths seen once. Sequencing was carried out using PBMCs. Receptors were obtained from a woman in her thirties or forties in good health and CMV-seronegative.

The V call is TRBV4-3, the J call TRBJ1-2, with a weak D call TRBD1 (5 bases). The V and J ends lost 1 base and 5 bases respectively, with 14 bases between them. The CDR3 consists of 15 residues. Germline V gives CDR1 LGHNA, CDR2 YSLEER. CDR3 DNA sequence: TGCGCCAGCAGCCAAGGTTCGGCAGGGATTTATGGCTACACCTTC. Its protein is CASSQGSAGIYGYTF.

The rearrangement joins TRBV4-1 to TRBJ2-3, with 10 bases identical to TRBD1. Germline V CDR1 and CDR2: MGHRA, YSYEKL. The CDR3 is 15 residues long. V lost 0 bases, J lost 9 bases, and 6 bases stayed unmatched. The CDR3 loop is CASSQEAPGQGTQYF. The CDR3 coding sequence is TGCGCCAGCAGCCAAGAGGCCCCGGGACAGGGGACGCAGTATTTT.

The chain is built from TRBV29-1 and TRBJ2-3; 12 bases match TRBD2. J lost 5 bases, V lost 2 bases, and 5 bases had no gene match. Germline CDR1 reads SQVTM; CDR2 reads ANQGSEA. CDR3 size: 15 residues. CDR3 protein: CSVEPLAGGGDTQYF. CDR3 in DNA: TGCAGCGTTGAACCCCTAGCGGGAGGGGGAGATACGCAGTATTTT.

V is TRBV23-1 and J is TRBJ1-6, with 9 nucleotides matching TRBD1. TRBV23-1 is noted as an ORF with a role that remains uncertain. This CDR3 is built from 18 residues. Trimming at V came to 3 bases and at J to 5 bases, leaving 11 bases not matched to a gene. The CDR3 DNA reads TGCGCCAGCAGTCACCCTTGCCCCGGGACAGGGAATAATTCACCCCTCCACTTT. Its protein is CASSHPCPGTGNNSPLHF.

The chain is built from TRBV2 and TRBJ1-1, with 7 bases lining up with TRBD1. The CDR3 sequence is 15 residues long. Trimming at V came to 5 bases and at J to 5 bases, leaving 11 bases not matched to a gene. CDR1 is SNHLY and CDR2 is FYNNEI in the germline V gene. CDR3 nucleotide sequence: TGTGCCAGCAGTAGACAGAGACAGGGTGGAACTGAAGCTTTCTTT. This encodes CASSRQRQGGTEAFF. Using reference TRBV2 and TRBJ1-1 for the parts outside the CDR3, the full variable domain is EPEVTQTPSHQVTQMGQEVILRCVPISNHLYFYWYRQILGQKVEFLVSFYNNEISEKSEIFDDQFSVERPDGSNFTLKIRSTKLEDSAMYFCASSRQRQGGTEAFFGQGTRLTVV.

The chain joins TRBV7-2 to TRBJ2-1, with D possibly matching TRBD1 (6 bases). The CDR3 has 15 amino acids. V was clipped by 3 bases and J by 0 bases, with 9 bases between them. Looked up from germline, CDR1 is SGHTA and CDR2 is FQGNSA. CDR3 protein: CASSFTRGSYNEQFF. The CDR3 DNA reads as TGTGCCAGCAGCTTCACCAGGGGCTCCTACAATGAGCAGTTCTTC.

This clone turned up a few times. The CDR3 sequence is CASGWYPGTGLNTIYF. CDR3 bases: TGTGCTAGTGGTTGGTACCCCGGGACAGGGTTGAACACCATATATTTT. The J gene is TRBJ1-3, the V gene TRBV12-5, with 9 bases matching TRBD1. After removal of 4 bases from V and 7 bases from J, the junction contained 11 bases not matched to a gene. This CDR3 is 16 amino acids long. Germline V gene data show CDR1 as LGHNT and CDR2 as FRNRAP. Based on the CDR3 plus reference TRBV12-5 and TRBJ1-3, the full variable domain is DARVTQTPRHKVTEMGQEVTMRCQPILGHNTVFWYRQTMMQGLELLAYFRNRAPLDDSGMPKDRFSAEMPDATLATLKIQPSEPRDSAVYFCASGWYPGTGLNTIYFGEGSWLTVV.

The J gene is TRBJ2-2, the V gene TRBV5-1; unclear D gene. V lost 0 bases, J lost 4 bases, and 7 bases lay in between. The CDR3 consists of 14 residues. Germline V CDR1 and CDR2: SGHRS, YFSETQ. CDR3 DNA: TGCGCCAGCAGCTTGGCGGAGTCCACCGGGGAGCTGTTTTTT. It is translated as CASSLAESTGELFF.

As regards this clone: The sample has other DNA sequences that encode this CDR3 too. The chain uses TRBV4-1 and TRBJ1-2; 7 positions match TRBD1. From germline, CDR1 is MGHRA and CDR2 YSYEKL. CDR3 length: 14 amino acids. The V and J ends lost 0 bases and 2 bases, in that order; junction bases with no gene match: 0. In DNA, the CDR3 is TGCGCCAGCAGCCAAGAACAGGGGAACTATGGCTACACCTTC. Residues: CASSQEQGNYGYTF.

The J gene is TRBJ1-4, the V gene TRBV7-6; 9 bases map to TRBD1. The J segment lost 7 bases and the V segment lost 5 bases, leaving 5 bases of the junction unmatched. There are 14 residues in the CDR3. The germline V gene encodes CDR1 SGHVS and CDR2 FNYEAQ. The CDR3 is CASSPGGQGEKLFF. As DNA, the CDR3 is TGTGCCAGCAGCCCAGGGGGACAGGGTGAAAAACTGTTTTTT.

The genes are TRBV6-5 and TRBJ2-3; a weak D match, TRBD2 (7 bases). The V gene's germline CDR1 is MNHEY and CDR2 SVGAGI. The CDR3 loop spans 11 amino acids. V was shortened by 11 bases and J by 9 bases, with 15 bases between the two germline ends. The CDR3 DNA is TGTGCCTCCCGAGGGAGGGGGACGCAGTATTTT. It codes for CASRGRGTQYF.

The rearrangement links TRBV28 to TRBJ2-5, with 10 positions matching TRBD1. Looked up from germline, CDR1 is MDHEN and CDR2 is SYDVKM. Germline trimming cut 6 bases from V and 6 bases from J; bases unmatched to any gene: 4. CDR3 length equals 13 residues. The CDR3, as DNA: TGTGCCAGCAGGCGACAGGGGGCGAAGACCCAGTACTTC. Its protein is CASRRQGAKTQYF.

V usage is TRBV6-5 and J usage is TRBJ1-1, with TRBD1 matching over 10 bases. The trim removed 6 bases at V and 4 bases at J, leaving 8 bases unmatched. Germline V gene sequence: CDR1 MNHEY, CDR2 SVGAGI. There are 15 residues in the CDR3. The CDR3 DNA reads TGTGCCAGCAGCCCAAGCCGGGACAGGGGCACTGAAGCTTTCTTT. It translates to CASSPSRDRGTEAFF.

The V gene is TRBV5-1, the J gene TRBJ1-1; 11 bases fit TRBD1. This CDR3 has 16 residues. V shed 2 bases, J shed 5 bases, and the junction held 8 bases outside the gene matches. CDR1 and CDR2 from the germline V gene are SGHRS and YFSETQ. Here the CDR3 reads CASSFRDRGFKTEAFF. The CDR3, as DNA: TGCGCCAGCAGCTTCCGGGACAGGGGGTTTAAGACTGAAGCTTTCTTT. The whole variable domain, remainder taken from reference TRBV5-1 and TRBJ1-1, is KAGVTQTPRYLIKTRGQQVTLSCSPISGHRSVSWYQQTPGQGLQFLFEYFSETQRNKGNFPGRFSGRQFSNSRSEMNVSTLELGDSALYLCASSFRDRGFKTEAFFGQGTRLTVV.

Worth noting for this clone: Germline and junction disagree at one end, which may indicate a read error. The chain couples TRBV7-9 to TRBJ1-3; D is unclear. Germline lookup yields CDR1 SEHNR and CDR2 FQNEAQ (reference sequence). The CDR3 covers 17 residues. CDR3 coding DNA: TGTTCCAGCAGCTTAGTAGTTGTGGGCGACTCTGGAAACACCATATATTTT. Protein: CSSSLVVVGDSGNTIYF.

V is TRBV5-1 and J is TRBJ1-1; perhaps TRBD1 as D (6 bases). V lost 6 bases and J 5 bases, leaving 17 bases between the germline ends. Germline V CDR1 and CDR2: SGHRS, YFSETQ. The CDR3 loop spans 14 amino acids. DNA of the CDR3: TGCGCCAGCAAGGGAACAGGGCCGGGGACTGAAGCTTTCTTT. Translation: CASKGTGPGTEAFF.

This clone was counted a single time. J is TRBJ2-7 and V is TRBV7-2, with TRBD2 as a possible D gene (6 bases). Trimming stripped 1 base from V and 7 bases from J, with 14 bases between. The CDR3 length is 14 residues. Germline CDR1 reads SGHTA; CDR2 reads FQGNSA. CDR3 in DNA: TGTGCCAGCAGCTTAGATGGTGCGGCGGGAGAGCAGTACTTC. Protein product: CASSLDGAAGEQYF.

The CDR3 spells CASTRGGRVYEQYF. CDR3 coding DNA: TGTGCCAGCACACGGGGCGGGAGGGTCTACGAGCAGTACTTC. This chain links TRBV5-8 with TRBJ2-7; 9 bases agree with TRBD2. This CDR3 has 14 amino acids. Trimming cost V 6 bases and J 3 bases; bases outside gene matches: 7. Germline V CDR1 and CDR2: SGHTS, YDEGEE.

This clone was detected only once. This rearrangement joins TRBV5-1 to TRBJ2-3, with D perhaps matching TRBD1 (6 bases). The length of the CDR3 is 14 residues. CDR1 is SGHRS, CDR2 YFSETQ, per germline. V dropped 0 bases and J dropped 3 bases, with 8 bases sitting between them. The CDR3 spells CASSLGGLTDTQYF. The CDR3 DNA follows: TGCGCCAGCAGCTTGGGGGGGCTAACAGATACGCAGTATTTT.

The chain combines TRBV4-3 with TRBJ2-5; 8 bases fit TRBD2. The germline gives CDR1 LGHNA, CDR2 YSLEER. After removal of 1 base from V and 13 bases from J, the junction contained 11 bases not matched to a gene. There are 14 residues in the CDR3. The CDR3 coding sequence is TGCGCCAGCAGCCAAGTCATTACGGGAGGGCGGTCGTACTTC. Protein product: CASSQVITGGRSYF.

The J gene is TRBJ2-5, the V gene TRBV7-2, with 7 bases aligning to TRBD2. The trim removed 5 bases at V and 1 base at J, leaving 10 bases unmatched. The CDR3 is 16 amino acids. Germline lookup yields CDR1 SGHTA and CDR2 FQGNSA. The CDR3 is CASSLVGGGIQETQYF. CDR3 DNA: TGTGCCAGCAGCCTCGTGGGGGGGGGAATCCAAGAGACCCAGTACTTC. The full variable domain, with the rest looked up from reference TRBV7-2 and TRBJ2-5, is GAGVSQSPSNKVTEKGKDVELRCDPISGHTALYWYRQSLGQGLEFLIYFQGNSAPDKSGLPSDRFSAERTGGSVSTLTIQRTQQEDSAVYLCASSLVGGGIQETQYFGPGTRLLVL.

The CDR3 sequence: CASSLAGGVGNTIYF. CDR3 DNA sequence: TGTGCCAGCAGCTTGGCTGGAGGGGTTGGAAACACCATATATTTT. The V and J genes are TRBV7-2 and TRBJ1-3, with a weak D call TRBD1 (5 bases). The CDR3 is 15 residues long. The ends were cut back, 3 bases at V and 3 bases at J, with 12 bases in the middle. Looked up from germline, CDR1 is SGHTA and CDR2 is FQGNSA.

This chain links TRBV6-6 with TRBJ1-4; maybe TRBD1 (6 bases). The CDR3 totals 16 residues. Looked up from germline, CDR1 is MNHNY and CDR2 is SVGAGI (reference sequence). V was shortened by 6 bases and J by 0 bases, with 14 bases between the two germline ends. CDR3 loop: CASSGGQLATNEKLFF. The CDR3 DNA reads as TGTGCCAGCAGCGGCGGACAGCTTGCAACTAATGAAAAACTGTTTTTT.

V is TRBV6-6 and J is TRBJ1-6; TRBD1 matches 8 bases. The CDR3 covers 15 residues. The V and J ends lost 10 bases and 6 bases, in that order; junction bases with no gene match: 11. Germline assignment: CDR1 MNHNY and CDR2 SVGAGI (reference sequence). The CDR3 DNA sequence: TGTGCCAACAGGGCACAGGGGGATCGTAATTCACCCCTCCACTTT. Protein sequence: CANRAQGDRNSPLHF.